The text below deals with one T cell receptor (beta chain). What this receptor recognizes is not known. Each CD8+ T cell subset was flow-sorted in triplicate, with some 300,000 cells per subset placed directly into RLT lysis buffer. To keep memory contaminants out, a stringent definition of naive CD8+ T cells was applied: CD45RO-CCR7+CD27+CD95-. Peripheral blood mononuclear cells were isolated from buffy coats by standard density gradient centrifugation. Naive CXCR3-negative and CXCR3-positive CD8+ T cells were flow-sorted using a FACSAria III. Total RNA was extracted from sorted cells with an RNeasy Mini Kit. The record originates from a study of CXCR3-negative and CXCR3-positive naive CD8 T cells (dated by TCRdb to the late 2010s). Describing the broader study: About 150 million TRB reads were obtained in total, roughly 1.5 +/- 0.3 million reads per library. The diversity and physicochemical repertoire analyses included 11 donors pooled from two independent experiments. Naive subsets from 5 donors and memory cells from 3 donors were included in the TRBV-TRBJ cluster analysis.

In the germline V gene (reference sequence), CDR1 corresponds to SEHNR and CDR2 to FQNEAQ. Taken from cysteine to phenylalanine, the CDR3 has 16 residues. A DNA sequence was not provided. Broad study findings and their caveats: Because surface CD5, which has been linked to self-reactivity in mice, was comparable between naive subsets, TCR interaction strength was also inferred from TRB CDR3 physicochemical properties. Compared with CXCR3-negative naive cells, CXCR3-positive naive cells had TRB CDR3s with higher hydrophobicity (lower Kidera factor 4), lower energy, and higher strength and volume indices. Naive CXCR3-negative and CXCR3-positive cells from the same donor showed similar TRBV-TRBJ usage, whereas memory cells showed distinct patterns. Freshly isolated PBMCs were used for most assays because CXCR3 expression went down partially after cryopreservation. Both naive subsets had comparably high repertoire diversity, while memory CD8+ T cells had much lower repertoire diversity.

Sequenced on a NextSeq 550. The Human TCR Profiling Kit (MiLaboratory) was used to prepare UMI-labeled 5' RACE TRB cDNA libraries. The full amount of extracted RNA was used for cDNA synthesis, and the full amount of resulting cDNA was used for PCR amplification. Libraries were prepared in parallel with an identical number of PCR cycles. The authors' analysis ran thus. With a minimum of two reads required per UMI, MIGEC and MiXCR pulled out about 50,000 +/- 10,000 unique UMI-labeled TRB cDNA molecules from each library. On average, each library contained about 40,000 +/- 10,000 functional in-frame TRB CDR3 nucleotide clonotypes without stop codons. Diversity metrics, including normalized Shannon-Wiener and Chao1, were computed in VDJtools after downsampling to 5000 UMI-labeled TRB molecules per sample. Clonotype-size-weighted physicochemical properties of the central five CDR3 residues (interaction energy, strength, volume and Kidera factor 4) were computed in VDJtools. Reads reprocessed by TCRdb are summarized as one entry per CDR3 protein sequence, and DNA is absent. The V and J calls, along with clone size, are taken from TCRdb and not from the paper's own processing. For this sample, the table gives some 120,000 distinct CDR3 sequences. The top ten constitute around 0.36% of the sample.

Specimen: naive CXCR3+ CD8+ T cells from blood. The cell subset or site label here, explained by the study, means: CD45RO-CCR7+CD27+CD95- naive CD8+ T cells expressing CXCR3 (TNR3+). This sequence uses TRBV7-9 and TRBJ1-4. The clonotype was recovered from a human donor in good health. Some clones in this sample may be carry-over from other donors' samples. The CDR3 sequence is CASTLGIVATNEKLFF.